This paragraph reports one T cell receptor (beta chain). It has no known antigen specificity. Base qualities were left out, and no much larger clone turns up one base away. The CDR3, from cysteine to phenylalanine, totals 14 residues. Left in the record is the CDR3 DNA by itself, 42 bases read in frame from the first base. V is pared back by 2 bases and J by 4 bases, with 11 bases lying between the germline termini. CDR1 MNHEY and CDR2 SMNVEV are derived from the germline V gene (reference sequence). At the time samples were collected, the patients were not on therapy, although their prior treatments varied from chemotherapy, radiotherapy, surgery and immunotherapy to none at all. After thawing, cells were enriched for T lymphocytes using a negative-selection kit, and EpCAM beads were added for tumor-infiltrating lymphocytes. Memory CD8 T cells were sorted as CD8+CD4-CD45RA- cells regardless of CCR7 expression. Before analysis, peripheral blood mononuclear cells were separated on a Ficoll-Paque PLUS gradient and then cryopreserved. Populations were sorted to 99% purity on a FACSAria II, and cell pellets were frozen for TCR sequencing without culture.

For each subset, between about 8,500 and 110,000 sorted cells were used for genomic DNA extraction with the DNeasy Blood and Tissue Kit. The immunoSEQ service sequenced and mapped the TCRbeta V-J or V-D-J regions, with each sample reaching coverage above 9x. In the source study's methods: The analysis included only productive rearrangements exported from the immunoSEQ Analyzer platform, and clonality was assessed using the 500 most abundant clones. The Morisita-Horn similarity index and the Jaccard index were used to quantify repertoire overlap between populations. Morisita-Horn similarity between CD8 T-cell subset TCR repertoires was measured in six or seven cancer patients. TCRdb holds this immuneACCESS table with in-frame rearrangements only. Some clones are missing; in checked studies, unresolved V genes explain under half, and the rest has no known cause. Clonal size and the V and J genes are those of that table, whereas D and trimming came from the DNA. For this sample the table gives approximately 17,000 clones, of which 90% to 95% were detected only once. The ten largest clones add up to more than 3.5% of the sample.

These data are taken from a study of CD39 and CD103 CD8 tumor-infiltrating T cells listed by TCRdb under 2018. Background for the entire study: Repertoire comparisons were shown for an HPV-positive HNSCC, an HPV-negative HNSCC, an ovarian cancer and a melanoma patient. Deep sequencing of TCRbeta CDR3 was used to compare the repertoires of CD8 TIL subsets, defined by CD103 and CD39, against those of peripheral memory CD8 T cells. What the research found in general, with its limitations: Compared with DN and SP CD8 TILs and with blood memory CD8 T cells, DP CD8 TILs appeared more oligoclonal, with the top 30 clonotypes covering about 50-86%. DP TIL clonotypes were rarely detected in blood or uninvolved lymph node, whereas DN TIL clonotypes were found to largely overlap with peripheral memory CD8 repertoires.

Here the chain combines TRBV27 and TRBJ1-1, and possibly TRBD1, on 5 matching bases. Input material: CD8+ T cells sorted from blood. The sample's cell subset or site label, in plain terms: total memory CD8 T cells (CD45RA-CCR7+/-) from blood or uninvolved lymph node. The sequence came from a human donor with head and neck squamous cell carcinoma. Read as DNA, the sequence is TGTGCCAGCAGTTTAACTCAGGGCAGCACTGAAGCTTTCTTT. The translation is CASSLTQGSTEAFF.